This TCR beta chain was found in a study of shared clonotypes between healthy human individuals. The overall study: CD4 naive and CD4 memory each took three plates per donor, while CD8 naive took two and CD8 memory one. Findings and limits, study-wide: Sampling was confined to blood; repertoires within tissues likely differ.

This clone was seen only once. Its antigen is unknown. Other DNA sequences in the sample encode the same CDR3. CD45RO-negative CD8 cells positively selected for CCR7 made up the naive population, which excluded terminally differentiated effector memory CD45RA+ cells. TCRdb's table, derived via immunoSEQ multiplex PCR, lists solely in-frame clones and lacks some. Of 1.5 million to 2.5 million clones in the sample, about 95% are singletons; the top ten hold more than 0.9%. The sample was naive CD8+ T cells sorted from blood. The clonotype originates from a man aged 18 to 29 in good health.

CDR3 region: CASSQWTGEDSPLHF. For the CDR3, the DNA is TGCGCCAGCAGCCAATGGACAGGAGAAGATTCACCCCTCCACTTT. This chain joins TRBV4-1 and TRBJ1-6; 7 bases are shared with TRBD1. There are 15 residues in the CDR3. Germline-derived CDR1 and CDR2 are MGHRA and YSYEKL. The junction had 6 bases not matched to a gene; V was cut back by 2 bases and J by 8 bases.